The entry below gives a single T cell receptor (beta chain) sequence along with its context. Data came from immunoSEQ multiplex PCR; TCRdb stores just in-frame clones and leaves some out. The sample lists just over 300,000 clones, 90% occurring once. Participant-given clinical history determined each cohort assignment. Germline loops: CDR1 MDHEN, CDR2 SYDVKM. The CDR3 consists of 13 residues. V lost 2 bases and J lost 7, with 11 bases in between. This sample is part of a study of blood T cell repertoires in COVID-19. In the study overall: T cells, B-cell-depleted T cells, or PBMCs provided the cDNA or gDNA that served as material.

The rearrangement uses TRBV28 and TRBJ1-2; no definite D call. The receptor's source is a woman between 18 and 30 years old with acute COVID-19. Sequenced sample: PBMCs or T cells enriched from blood (not recorded which). The CDR3 spells CASSLTGLGGYTF. The DNA of the CDR3 is TGTGCCAGCAGTTTAACGGGGTTAGGTGGCTACACCTTC.